This TCR beta chain emerged from a study of blood T cell repertoires in COVID-19. About the study: COVID-19 samples, acute and convalescent, were from the United States, Italy and Spain.

Germline-derived CDR1 and CDR2 are SGHVS and FNYEAQ. The germline V and J ends were trimmed by 0 bases and 4 bases, with 10 bases remaining between them. This CDR3 has 14 amino acids. TCRdb keeps only in-frame clones here, not all; method: immunoSEQ multiplex PCR. The table includes about 250,000 clones, 85% to 90% detected once. Assignment of participants to cohorts was predicated upon participant-reported clinical history. The recovered donors of Cohort 3 showed two negative PCRs, clearance, or symptom resolution. The V and J genes are TRBV7-6 and TRBJ2-7, with a weak D call TRBD2 (7 bases). This clonotype was obtained from a young man who had recovered from COVID-19. Specimen: PBMCs or T cells enriched from blood (not recorded which). The CDR3 DNA follows: TGTGCCAGCAGCTTAGCGGGGGGGGCTTACGAGCAGTACTTC. It yields the protein CASSLAGGAYEQYF.